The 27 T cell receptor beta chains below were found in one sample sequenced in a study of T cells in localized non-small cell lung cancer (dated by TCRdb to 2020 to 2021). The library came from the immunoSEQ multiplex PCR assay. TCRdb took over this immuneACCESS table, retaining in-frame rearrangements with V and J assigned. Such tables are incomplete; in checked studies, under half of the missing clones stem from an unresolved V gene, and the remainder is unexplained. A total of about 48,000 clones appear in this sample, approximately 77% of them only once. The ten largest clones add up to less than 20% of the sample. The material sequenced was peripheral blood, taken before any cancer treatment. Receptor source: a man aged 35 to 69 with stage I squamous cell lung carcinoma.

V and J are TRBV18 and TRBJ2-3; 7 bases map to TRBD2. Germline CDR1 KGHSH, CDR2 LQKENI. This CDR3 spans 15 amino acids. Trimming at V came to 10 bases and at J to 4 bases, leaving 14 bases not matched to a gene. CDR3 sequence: CANPPTSGDPDTQYF. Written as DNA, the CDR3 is TGTGCCAATCCCCCGACAAGCGGGGATCCAGATACGCAGTATTTT.

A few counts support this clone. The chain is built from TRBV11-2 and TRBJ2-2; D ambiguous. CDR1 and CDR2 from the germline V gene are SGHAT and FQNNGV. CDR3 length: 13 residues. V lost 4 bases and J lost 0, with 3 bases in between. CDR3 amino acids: CASSSANTGELFF. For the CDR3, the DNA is TGTGCCAGCAGCTCCGCGAACACCGGGGAGCTGTTTTTT.

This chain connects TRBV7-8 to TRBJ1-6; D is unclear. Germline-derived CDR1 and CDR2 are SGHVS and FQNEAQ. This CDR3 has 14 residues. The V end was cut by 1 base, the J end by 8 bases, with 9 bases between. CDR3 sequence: CASSLGGEDSPLHF. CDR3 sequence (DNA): TGTGCCAGCAGCTTAGGTGGAGAGGATTCACCCCTCCACTTT.

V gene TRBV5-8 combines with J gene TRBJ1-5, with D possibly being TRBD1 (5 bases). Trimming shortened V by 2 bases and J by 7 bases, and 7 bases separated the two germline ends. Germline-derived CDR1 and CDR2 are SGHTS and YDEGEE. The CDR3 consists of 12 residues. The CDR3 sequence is CASSFGGQPQHF. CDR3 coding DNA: TGTGCCAGCAGCTTCGGGGGGCAGCCCCAGCATTTT.

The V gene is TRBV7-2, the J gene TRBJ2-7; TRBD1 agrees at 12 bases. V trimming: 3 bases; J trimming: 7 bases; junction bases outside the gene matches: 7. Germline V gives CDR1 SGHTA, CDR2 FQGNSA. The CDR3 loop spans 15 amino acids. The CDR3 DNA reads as TGTGCCAGCAGCTTGGGCGGGACAGGGGGCCGGGAGCAGTACTTC. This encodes CASSLGGTGGREQYF.

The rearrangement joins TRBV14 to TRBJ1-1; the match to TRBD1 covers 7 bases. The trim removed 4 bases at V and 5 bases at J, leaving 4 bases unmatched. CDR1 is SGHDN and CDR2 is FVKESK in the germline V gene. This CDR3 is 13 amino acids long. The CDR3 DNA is TGTGCCAGCAGCCTGCAGGGGGGGACTGAAGCTTTCTTT. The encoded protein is CASSLQGGTEAFF.

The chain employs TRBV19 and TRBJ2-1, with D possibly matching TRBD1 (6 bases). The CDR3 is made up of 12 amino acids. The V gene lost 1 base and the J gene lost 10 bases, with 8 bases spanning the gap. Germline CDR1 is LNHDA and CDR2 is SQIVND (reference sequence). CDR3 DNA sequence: TGTGCCAGTAGTATAGGTCAGGGGGAGCAGTTCTTC. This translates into CASSIGQGEQFF. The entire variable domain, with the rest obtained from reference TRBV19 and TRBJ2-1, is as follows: DGGITQSPKYLFRKEGQNVTLSCEQNLNHDAMYWYRQDPGQGLRLIYYSQIVNDFQKGDIAEGYSVSREKKESFPLTVTSAQKNPTAFYLCASSIGQGEQFFGPGTRLTVL.

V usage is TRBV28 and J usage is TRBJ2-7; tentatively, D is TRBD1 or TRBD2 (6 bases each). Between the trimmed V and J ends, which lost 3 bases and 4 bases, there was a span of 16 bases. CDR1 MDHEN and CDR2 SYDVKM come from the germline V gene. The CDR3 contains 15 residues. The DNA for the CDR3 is TGTGCCAGCAGTTTTAGGGGACACGGACTATACGAGCAGTACTTC. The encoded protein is CASSFRGHGLYEQYF.

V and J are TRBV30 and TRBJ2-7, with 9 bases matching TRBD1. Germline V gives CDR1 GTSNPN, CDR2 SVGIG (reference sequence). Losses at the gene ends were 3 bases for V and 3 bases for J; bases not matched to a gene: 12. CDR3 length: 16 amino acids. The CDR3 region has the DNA TGTGCCTGGAGAGCTAAGGACAGGGGCCTTAGCTACGAGCAGTACTTC. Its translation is CAWRAKDRGLSYEQYF.

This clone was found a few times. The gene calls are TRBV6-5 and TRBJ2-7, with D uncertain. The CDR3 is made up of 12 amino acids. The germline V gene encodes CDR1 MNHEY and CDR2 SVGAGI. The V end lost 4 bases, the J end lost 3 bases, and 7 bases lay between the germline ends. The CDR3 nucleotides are TGTGCCAGCAGTTCGCAGGACTACGAGCAGTACTTC. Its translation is CASSSQDYEQYF.

CDR3 in DNA: TGTGCCAGCAGCTATTCTAGCGGGGGGGCCTCAGATACGCAGTATTTT. Its translation: CASSYSSGGASDTQYF. The V and J genes are TRBV7-2 and TRBJ2-3; 12 nucleotides align to TRBD2. Germline V lookup: CDR1 SGHTA, CDR2 FQGNSA. The CDR3 covers 16 residues. J was trimmed by 4 bases and V by 4 bases; bases with no gene match: 6. The whole variable domain, remainder taken from reference TRBV7-2 and TRBJ2-3, is GAGVSQSPSNKVTEKGKDVELRCDPISGHTALYWYRQSLGQGLEFLIYFQGNSAPDKSGLPSDRFSAERTGGSVSTLTIQRTQQEDSAVYLCASSYSSGGASDTQYFGPGTRLTVL.

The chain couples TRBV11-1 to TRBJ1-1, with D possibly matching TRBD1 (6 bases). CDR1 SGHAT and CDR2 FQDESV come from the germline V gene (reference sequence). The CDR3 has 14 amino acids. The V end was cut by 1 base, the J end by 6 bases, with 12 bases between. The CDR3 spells CASSLGGGSAEAFF. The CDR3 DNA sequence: TGTGCCAGCAGCTTAGGCGGGGGCAGCGCTGAAGCTTTCTTT.

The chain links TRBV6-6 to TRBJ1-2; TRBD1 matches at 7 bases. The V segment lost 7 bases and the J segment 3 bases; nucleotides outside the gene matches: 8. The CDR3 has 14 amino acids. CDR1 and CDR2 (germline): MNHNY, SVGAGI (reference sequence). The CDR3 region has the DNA TGTGCCAGCACTACTACAGGGGCAGACTATGGCTACACCTTC. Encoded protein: CASTTTGADYGYTF.

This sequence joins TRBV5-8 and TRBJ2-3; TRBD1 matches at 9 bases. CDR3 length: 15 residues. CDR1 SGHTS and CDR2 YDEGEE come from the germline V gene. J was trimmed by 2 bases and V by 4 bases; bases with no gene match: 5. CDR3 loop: CASSPGQGTTDTQYF. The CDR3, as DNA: TGTGCCAGCAGCCCGGGACAGGGAACCACAGATACGCAGTATTTT. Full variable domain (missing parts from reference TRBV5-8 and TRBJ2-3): EAGVTQSPTHLIKTRGQQATLRCSPISGHTSVYWYQQALGLGLQFLLWYDEGEERNRGNFPPRFSGRQFPNYSSELNVNALELEDSALYLCASSPGQGTTDTQYFGPGTRLTVL.

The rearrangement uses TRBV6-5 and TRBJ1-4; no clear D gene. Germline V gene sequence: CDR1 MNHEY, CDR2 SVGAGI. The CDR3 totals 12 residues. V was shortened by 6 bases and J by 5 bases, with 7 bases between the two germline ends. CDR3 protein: CASRQTNEKLFF. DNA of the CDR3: TGTGCCAGCAGACAGACGAATGAAAAACTGTTTTTT.

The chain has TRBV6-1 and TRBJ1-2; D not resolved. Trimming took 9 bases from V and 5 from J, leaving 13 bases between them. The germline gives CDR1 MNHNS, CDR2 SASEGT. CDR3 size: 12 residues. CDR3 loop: CASPGRGYGYTF. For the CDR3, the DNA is TGTGCCAGTCCTGGGCGAGGATATGGCTACACCTTC.

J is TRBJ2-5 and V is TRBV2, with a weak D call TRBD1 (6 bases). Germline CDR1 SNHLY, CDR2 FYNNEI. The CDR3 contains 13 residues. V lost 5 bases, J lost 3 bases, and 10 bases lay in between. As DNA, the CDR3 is TGTGCCAGCAGTTCCGGACAGAAAGAGACCCAGTACTTC. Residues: CASSSGQKETQYF.

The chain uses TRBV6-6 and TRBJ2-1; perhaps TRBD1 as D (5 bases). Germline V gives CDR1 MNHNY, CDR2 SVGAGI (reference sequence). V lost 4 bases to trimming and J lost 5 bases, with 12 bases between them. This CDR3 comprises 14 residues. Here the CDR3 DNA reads TGTGCCAGCAGTTCCAGGGTGGGTAACAATGAGCAGTTCTTC. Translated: CASSSRVGNNEQFF.

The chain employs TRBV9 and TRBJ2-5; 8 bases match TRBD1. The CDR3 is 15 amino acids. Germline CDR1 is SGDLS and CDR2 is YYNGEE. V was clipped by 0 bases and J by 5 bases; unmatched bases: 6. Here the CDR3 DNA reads TGTGCCAGCAGCGTAGTGACAGGGGTGAAGGAGACCCAGTACTTC. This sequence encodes CASSVVTGVKETQYF.

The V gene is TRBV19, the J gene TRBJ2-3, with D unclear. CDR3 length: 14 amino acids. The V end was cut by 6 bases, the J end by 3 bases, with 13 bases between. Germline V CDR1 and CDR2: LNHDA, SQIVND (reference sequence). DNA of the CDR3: TGTGCCAGTAGAAGTTTGCAGTCAACAGATACGCAGTATTTT. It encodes CASRSLQSTDTQYF.

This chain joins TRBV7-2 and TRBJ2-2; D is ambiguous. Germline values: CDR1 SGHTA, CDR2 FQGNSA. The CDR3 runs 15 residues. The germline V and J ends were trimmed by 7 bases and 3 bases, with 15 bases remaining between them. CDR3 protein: CASIFRRSDTGELFF. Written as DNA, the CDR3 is TGTGCCAGCATCTTCCGGAGATCGGACACCGGGGAGCTGTTTTTT.

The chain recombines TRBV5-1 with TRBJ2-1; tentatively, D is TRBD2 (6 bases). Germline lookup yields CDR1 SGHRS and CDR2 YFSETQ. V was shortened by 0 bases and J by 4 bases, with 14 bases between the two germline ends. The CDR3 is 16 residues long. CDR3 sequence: CASSLANPGTYNEQFF. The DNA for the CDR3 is TGCGCCAGCAGCTTGGCGAATCCCGGGACTTACAATGAGCAGTTCTTC.

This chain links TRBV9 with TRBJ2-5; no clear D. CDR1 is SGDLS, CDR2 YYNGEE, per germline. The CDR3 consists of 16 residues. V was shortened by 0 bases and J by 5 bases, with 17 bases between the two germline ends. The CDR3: CASSVGPRVRGETQYF. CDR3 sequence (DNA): TGTGCCAGCAGCGTAGGTCCCCGGGTCCGTGGGGAGACCCAGTACTTC.

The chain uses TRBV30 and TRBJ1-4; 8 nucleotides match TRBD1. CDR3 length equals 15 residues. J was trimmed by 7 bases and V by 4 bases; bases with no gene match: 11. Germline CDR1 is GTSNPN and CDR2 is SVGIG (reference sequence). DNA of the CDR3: TGTGCCTGGACCCCCCCAGGGGGCCGGGGTGAAAAACTGTTTTTT. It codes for CAWTPPGGRGEKLFF.

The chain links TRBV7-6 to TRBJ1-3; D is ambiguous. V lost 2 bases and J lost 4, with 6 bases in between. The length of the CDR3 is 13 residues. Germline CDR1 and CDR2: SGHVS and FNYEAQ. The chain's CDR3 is CASSLSGGNTIYF. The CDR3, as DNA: TGTGCCAGCAGCTTATCCGGCGGAAACACCATATATTTT.

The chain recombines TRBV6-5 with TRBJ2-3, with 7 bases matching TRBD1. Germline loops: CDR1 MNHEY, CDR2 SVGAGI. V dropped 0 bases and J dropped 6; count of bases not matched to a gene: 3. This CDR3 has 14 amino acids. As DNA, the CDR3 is TGTGCCAGCAGTTACTCAATACAGGGGGATACGCAGTATTTT. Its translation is CASSYSIQGDTQYF.

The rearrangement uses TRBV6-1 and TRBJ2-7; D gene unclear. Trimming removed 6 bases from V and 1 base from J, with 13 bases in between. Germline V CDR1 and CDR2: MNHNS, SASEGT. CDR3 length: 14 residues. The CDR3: CASSLSGPSYEQYF. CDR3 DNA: TGTGCCAGCAGCTTATCCGGGCCGTCCTACGAGCAGTACTTC.